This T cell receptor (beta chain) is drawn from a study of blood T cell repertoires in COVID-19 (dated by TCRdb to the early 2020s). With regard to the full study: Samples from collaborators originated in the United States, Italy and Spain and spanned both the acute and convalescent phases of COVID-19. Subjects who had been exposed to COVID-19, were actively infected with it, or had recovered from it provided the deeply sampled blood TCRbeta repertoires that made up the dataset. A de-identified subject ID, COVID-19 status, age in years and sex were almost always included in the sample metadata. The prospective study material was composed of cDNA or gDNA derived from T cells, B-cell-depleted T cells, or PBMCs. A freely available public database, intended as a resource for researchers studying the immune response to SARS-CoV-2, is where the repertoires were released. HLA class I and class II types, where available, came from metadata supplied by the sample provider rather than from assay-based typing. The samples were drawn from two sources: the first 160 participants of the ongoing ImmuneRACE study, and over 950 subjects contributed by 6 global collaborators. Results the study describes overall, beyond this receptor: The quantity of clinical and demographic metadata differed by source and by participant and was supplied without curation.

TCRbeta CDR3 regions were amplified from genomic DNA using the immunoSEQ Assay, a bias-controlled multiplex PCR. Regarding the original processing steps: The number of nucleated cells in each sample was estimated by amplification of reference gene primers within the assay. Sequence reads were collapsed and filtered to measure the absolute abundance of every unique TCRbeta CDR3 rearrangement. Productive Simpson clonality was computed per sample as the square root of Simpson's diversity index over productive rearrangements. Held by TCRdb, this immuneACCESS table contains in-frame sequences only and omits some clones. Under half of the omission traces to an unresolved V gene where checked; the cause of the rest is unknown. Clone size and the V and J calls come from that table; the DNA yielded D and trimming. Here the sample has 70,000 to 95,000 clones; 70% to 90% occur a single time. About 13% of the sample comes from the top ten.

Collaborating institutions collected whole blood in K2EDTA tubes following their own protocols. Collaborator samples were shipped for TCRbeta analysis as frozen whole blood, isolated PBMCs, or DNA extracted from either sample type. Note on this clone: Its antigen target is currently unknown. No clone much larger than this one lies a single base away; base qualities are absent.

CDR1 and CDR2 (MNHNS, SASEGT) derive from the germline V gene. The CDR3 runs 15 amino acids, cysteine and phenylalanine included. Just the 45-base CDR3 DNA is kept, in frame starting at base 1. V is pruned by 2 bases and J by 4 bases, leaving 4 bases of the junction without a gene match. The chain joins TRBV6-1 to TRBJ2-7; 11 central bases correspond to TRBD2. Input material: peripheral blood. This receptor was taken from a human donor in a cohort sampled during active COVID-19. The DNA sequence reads TGTGCCAGCAGTGAACTAGCGGGGGGCTTATACGAGCAGTACTTC. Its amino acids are CASSELAGGLYEQYF.